The TCR beta chain described here comes from a study of T-cell reconstitution after alpha-beta-depleted transplantation in children. This CDR3 contains 14 residues. Between the trimmed V and J ends, which lost 1 base and 1 base, there was a span of 8 bases. CDR1 is LGHNA, CDR2 YNFKEQ, per germline. The library targeted TCRbeta and was prepared with unique molecular identifiers. MiXCR, applied by TCRdb to the PCR reads, yields one record per CDR3 protein. The sample carries some 550,000 distinct CDR3 sequences, 18% recorded once. Sequences were derived from PBMCs from the stem cell graft donor, sampled from the stem cell graft. This sequence originates from a human donor who donated a stem cell graft to a child with acute lymphoblastic leukemia. J is TRBJ2-7 and V is TRBV4-2; TRBD2 might be the D (5 bases). The CDR3 bases are TGTGCCAGCAGCCAAGCGAGCGGATCCTACGAGCAGTACTTC. Translating it yields CASSQASGSYEQYF.